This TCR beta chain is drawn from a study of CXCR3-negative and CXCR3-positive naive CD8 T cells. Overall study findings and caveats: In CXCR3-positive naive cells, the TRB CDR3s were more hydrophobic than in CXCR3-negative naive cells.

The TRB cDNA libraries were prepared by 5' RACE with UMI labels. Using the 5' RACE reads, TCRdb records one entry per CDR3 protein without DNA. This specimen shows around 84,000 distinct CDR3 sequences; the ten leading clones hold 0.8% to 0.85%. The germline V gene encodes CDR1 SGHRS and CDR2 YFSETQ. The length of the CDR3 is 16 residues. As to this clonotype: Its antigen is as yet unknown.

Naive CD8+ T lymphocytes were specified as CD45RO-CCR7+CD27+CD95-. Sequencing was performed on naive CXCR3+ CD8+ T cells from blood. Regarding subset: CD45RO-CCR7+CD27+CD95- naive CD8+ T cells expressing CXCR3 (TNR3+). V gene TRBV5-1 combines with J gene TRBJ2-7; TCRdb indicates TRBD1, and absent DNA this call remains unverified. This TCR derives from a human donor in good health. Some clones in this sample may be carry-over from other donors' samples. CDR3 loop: CASSFAPGTERDEQYF.